This TCR beta chain was recovered during a study of T cells in Graves' hyperthyroidism and ophthalmopathy (dated by TCRdb to about 2019). Concerning the study at large: Peripheral blood samples were taken at the time of initial diagnosis, prior to any treatment. TCR V-J signatures able to tell the groups apart were searched for in a discovery cohort of some 100 patients, of whom under 45 had Graves' ophthalmopathy and about 60 had stable Graves' hyperthyroidism. An independent validation cohort of under 20 hyperthyroidism patients and approximately 17 patients who later progressed to ophthalmopathy tested prospective prediction of ophthalmopathy. For training and testing, the roughly 97 patients in the discovery cohort were randomly divided in a 7:3 ratio. In roughly six Graves' hyperthyroidism patients, the study also compared T-cell repertoires from thyroid tissue with T-cell repertoires from blood. After sampling, hyperthyroidism patients received methimazole starting at 30 mg daily, and ophthalmopathy patients received high-dose intravenous methylprednisolone. The paper describes TCR Vbeta CDR3 sequencing of about 140 peripheral blood samples, made up of about 41 ophthalmopathy patients, around 78 hyperthyroidism patients and approximately 17 progressor patients.

This clonotype was counted a single time. Its antigen target is currently unknown. The junction departs from germline at one end; a sequencing error may be responsible. The TCR beta CDR3 regions were amplified from RNA transcripts. The TCR CDR3 was subjected to a first round of RT-PCR using the HTBI primer set and the Qiagen OneStep RT-PCR kit. The libraries were constructed in a second round of multiplex PCR and then size-selected and purified. Paired-end sequencing of the libraries was performed with 100 bp reads on an Illumina HiSeq2000. In the paper's pipeline: SOAPnuke was used to process the raw data, throwing out any read that contained adapters or uncalled bases, had a mean Phred below 15, or lacked an exact constant-primer or identifier match. COPE v1.2.5 was used to merge the high-quality paired reads, and each unique nucleotide sequence was defined as a clonotype. MiTCR v1.1 was used to align clonotypes to the IMGT TRBV, TRBD and TRBJ reference segments. The analysis was restricted to V-J combinations with a frequency above 0.0001, which together covered about 99% of the repertoires. A TCS score was defined as the ratio between F50 (clonal expansion) and ExV (chaos), using BLOSUM62-based TCRdist between CDR3 peptides within each V-J. Welch's t-statistics and random forest reduced 500 to 550 V-J features to 10 to 15, which were used in a naive Bayes classifier (R e1071). Through fastp at Q25 and MiXCR, TCRdb rebuilt clones from the public reads, retaining in-frame beta chains. Identical CDR3 protein sequences are pooled into one entry, listed with their most common genes and DNA. The V and J calls were not made by the authors but by TCRdb's processing. This sample gives 300,000 to 350,000 distinct CDR3 sequences in total; about a sixth of them show up just once. Roughly a sixth of the sample is taken by the ten largest.

The germline V gene specifies KGHDR as CDR1 and SFDVKD as CDR2. Its CDR3 holds 12 amino acids, cysteine through phenylalanine. Left in the record is the CDR3 DNA by itself, 36 bases read in frame from the first base. The investigation overall reported the following: A model built on a 13 V-J signature distinguished ophthalmopathy from stable hyperthyroidism, reaching about 88% sensitivity and 81.08% specificity in cross-validation and 80%/75% in testing. Blood samples also contained most of the expanded thyroid clonotypes (frequency above 0.001), which suggests that blood repertoires may reflect thyroid immune responses. No statistical method was used to fix the sample size in advance, and group allocation was not hidden from the investigators. In validation, progression to ophthalmopathy was predicted by the model with 65% to 71% sensitivity and approximately 78% specificity, a median of around 6.5 months before onset.

Ophthalmopathy patients had moderately to severely active disease, Clinical Activity Score of at least 3, NOSPECS grade of at least 4, and duration under 3 months. Patients with uncontrolled infections, other autoimmune diseases, pregnancy or lactation were excluded. Diagnoses relied on clinical symptoms, serum thyroxine and TRAb, thyroid ultrasound and orbital computed tomography. Ficoll-Paque density gradient centrifugation was used to isolate PBMCs from about 9.4 ml of fresh peripheral blood. Trizol reagent was used to extract total RNA, and RNA quality was then checked on an Agilent 2100 Bioanalyzer.

The material sequenced was blood. Rearrangement joined TRBV24-1 to TRBJ2-7, with TRBD1 identical over 9 junction bases. This receptor was taken from a woman aged 40-49 years with Graves' ophthalmopathy. The nucleotides are TGTGCCAGCAGTTTTACAGGGGGCGAGCGGTACTTC. The resulting protein is CASSFTGGERYF.